This T cell receptor beta chain was captured in a study of blood T cell repertoires in COVID-19. The method was immunoSEQ multiplex PCR; TCRdb's version includes in-frame clones alone and lacks a portion of them. The sample consists of about 190,000 clones, roughly 91% of them appearing once. The ends were cut back, 5 bases at V and 4 bases at J, with 15 bases in the middle. In germline, CDR1 is WSHSY, CDR2 SAAADI. CDR3 length: 14 amino acids. The TCR originated in a human donor in a cohort sampled during active COVID-19. This chain uses TRBV10-2 with TRBJ2-7; D uncertain. The sample taken for sequencing was peripheral blood. CDR3 protein: CASSSPSGSYEQYF. CDR3 nucleotides: TGCGCCAGCAGTTCCCCTAGTGGCTCATACGAGCAGTACTTC.